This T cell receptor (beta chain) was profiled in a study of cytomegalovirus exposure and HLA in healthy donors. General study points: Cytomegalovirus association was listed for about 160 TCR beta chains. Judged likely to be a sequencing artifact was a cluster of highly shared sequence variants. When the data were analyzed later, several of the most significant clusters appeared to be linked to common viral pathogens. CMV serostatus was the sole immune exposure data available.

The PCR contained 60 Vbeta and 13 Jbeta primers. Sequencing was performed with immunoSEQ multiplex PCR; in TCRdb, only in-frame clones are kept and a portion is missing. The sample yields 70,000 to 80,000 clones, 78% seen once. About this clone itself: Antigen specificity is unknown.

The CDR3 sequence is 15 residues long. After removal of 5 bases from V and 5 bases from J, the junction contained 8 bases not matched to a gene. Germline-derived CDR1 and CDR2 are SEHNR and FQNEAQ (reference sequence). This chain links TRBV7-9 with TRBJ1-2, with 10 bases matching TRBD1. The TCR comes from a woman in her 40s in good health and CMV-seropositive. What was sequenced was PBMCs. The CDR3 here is CASSAGQGLRYGYTF. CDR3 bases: TGTGCCAGCAGCGCGGGACAGGGGCTGCGATATGGCTACACCTTC. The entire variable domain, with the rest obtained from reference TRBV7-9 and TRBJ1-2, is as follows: DTGVSQNPRHKITKRGQNVTFRCDPISEHNRLYWYRQTLGQGPEFLTYFQNEAQLEKSRLLSDRFSAERPKGSFSTLEIQRTEQGDSAMYLCASSAGQGLRYGYTFGSGTRLTVV.